The rows below give T cell receptor beta chains drawn from one sample of a study of cytomegalovirus exposure and HLA in healthy donors. Clones were read by immunoSEQ multiplex PCR, and TCRdb kept only the in-frame ones, dropping some. The sample has about 140,000 clones, approximately 78% seen once. The specimen sequenced was PBMCs. The receptors here all came from a female donor in good health and CMV-seronegative. Each CDR3 is given with its conserved first and last residue. A D gene is named only where the DNA matches it firmly. Clone size is stated in some rows and not others, as once, few, many or a class when expanded.

TRBD1	TRBV10-3	TRBJ2-2	NA	CAISDGQGIGELFF	TGTGCCATCAGCGATGGACAGGGGATCGGGGAGCTGTTTTTT
NA	TRBV9	TRBJ2-3	few	CASSSPGLTASTDTQYF	TGTGCCAGCAGCTCTCCGGGACTCACAGCTAGCACAGATACGCAGTATTTT
NA	TRBV11-2	TRBJ1-5	NA	CASSAPGNQPQHF	TGTGCCAGCAGCGCGCCGGGGAATCAGCCCCAGCATTTT
TRBD1	TRBV7-9	TRBJ1-1	NA	CASSLEIVRDRLGSTEAFF	TGTGCCAGCAGCTTAGAAATAGTGCGGGACAGGTTGGGGAGCACTGAAGCTTTCTTT
NA	TRBV5-6	TRBJ2-2	NA	CASSLERGGARTGELFF	TGTGCCAGCAGCTTGGAGCGCGGCGGGGCGAGGACCGGGGAGCTGTTTTTT
NA	TRBV7-2	TRBJ1-6	NA	CASSLQSFISPLHF	TGTGCCAGCAGCCTCCAGTCGTTCATTTCACCCCTCCACTTT
TRBD1	TRBV4-2	TRBJ1-4	few	CASHRGTGEKLFF	TGTGCCAGCCACAGGGGGACAGGTGAAAAACTGTTTTTT
NA	TRBV15	TRBJ1-2	NA	CATSRGGEGSYGYTF	TGTGCCACCAGCAGAGGAGGGGAGGGAAGCTATGGCTACACCTTC
TRBD1	TRBV5-6	TRBJ1-5	NA	CASSLAGTGSNQPQHF	TGTGCCAGCAGCCTTGCCGGGACAGGGAGCAATCAGCCCCAGCATTTT
TRBD1	TRBV5-1	TRBJ1-1	NA	CASSLGGTGVLNTEAFF	TGCGCCAGCAGCTTAGGGGGGACAGGGGTTTTGAACACTGAAGCTTTCTTT
NA	TRBV9	TRBJ1-1	NA	CASSETGRQATEAFF	TGTGCCAGCAGCGAGACAGGCCGCCAGGCCACTGAAGCTTTCTTT
TRBD1	TRBV7-2	TRBJ2-7	few	CASSFGTGGSYEQYF	TGTGCCAGCAGCTTCGGGACAGGGGGCTCCTACGAGCAGTACTTC
NA	TRBV19	TRBJ1-2	NA	CASSIEDGEIYGYTF	TGTGCCAGTAGTATAGAAGACGGAGAGATCTATGGCTACACCTTC
TRBD1	TRBV28	TRBJ1-1	NA	CASRGQGEAFF	TGTGCCAGCAGAGGACAGGGTGAAGCTTTCTTT
NA	TRBV5-1	TRBJ2-7	NA	CASSSGSPSPYEQYF	TGCGCCAGCAGCTCGGGGTCCCCGTCCCCCTACGAGCAGTACTTC
NA	TRBV9	TRBJ2-1	once	CASSRGGPGGYNEQFF	TGTGCCAGCAGCAGAGGGGGCCCCGGGGGCTACAATGAGCAGTTCTTC
TRBD1	TRBV19	TRBJ2-7	once	CASSTRTGSGEQYF	TGTGCCAGTAGTACCCGGACAGGGTCGGGCGAGCAGTACTTC
NA	TRBV11-2	TRBJ2-1	NA	CASSHNPQTAREQFF	TGTGCCAGCAGCCATAACCCCCAAACCGCCCGGGAGCAGTTCTTC
TRBD1	TRBV10-1	TRBJ1-1	NA	CASSESETGAATEAFF	TGCGCCAGCAGTGAGTCCGAGACAGGGGCAGCCACTGAAGCTTTCTTT
NA	TRBV19	TRBJ1-1	NA	CASSIHRGSTEAFF	TGTGCCAGTAGTATACACCGGGGGTCCACTGAAGCTTTCTTT
TRBD1	TRBV27	TRBJ1-2	few	CASSSRDRRPYGYTF	TGTGCCAGCAGTTCCAGGGACAGGAGGCCCTATGGCTACACCTTC
TRBD2	TRBV6-1	TRBJ2-3	NA	CASSEWAKRGGLGTDTQYF	TGTGCCAGCAGTGAATGGGCCAAGCGGGGGGGCCTAGGGACAGATACGCAGTATTTT
NA	TRBV7-9	TRBJ2-7	NA	CASSLQGYEQYF	TGTGCCAGCAGCTTACAGGGATACGAGCAGTACTTC
TRBD1	TRBV28	TRBJ1-5	NA	CASRGRQGAYNQPQHF	TGTGCCAGCAGGGGTCGGCAGGGGGCGTACAATCAGCCCCAGCATTTT
TRBD1	TRBV2	TRBJ2-3	NA	CASSGPGQDLTDTQYF	TGTGCCAGCAGTGGACCGGGACAGGATTTAACTGATACGCAGTATTTT
NA	TRBV27	TRBJ2-7	NA	CASSNLQERGPTYEQYF	TGTGCCAGCAGCAACCTCCAGGAGCGCGGGCCGACCTACGAGCAGTACTTC
TRBD2	TRBV6-5	TRBJ2-7	NA	CASRTSAGGSYEQYF	TGTGCCAGCAGAACAAGTGCGGGAGGTTCTTACGAGCAGTACTTC
NA	TRBV15	TRBJ1-1	few	CATSRDLSNSREAFF	TGTGCCACCAGCAGAGATTTGTCTAACTCGCGTGAAGCTTTCTTT
TRBD1	TRBV6-1	TRBJ1-1	NA	CASTGQITEAFF	TGTGCCAGCACGGGACAGATCACTGAAGCTTTCTTT
TRBD1	TRBV28	TRBJ1-1	NA	CASSLFSPGTGDGTEAFF	TGTGCCAGCAGTTTATTCAGTCCCGGGACAGGGGATGGCACTGAAGCTTTCTTT
NA	TRBV7-9	TRBJ2-7	NA	CSSSPASQGIPYEQYF	TGTTCCAGCAGCCCCGCATCGCAGGGTATCCCCTACGAGCAGTACTTC
TRBD1	TRBV5-4	TRBJ2-5	once	CASSTRTGQETQYF	TGTGCCAGCAGCACCCGGACAGGCCAAGAGACCCAGTACTTC
NA	TRBV5-1	TRBJ1-2	NA	CASSLAKGPENYGYTF	TGCGCCAGCAGCTTGGCGAAGGGGCCTGAGAACTATGGCTACACCTTC
NA	TRBV5-1	TRBJ1-5	NA	CASSFSGNSNQPQHF	TGCGCCAGCAGCTTTTCAGGAAATAGCAATCAGCCCCAGCATTTT
TRBD2	TRBV6-5	TRBJ2-1	NA	CASSPGLVGVNEQFF	TGTGCCAGCAGCCCGGGACTAGTGGGGGTCAATGAGCAGTTCTTC
NA	TRBV6-5	TRBJ1-1	NA	CASSGLGYGNTEAFF	TGTGCCAGCAGCGGACTAGGGTACGGTAACACTGAAGCTTTCTTT
NA	TRBV7-8	TRBJ2-3	NA	CASSLGSSTDTQYF	TGTGCCAGCAGCTTAGGCAGTAGCACAGATACGCAGTATTTT
NA	TRBV28	TRBJ1-5	NA	CASTTGQGFWDQPQHF	TGTGCCAGCACCACAGGGCAGGGGTTTTGGGATCAGCCCCAGCATTTT
TRBD2	TRBV2	TRBJ2-5	NA	CASSALAPPQETQYF	TGTGCCAGCAGCGCACTAGCGCCCCCACAAGAGACCCAGTACTTC
NA	TRBV7-2	TRBJ1-1	NA	CASSRDRPEAFF	TGTGCCAGCAGTCGAGACAGACCCGAAGCTTTCTTT
TRBD2	TRBV4-2	TRBJ2-1	once	CASSQDGDYSSYNEQFF	TGTGCCAGCAGCCAAGATGGGGACTACAGCTCCTACAATGAGCAGTTCTTC
TRBD1	TRBV5-1	TRBJ1-1	NA	CASRKTGDEAFF	TGCGCCAGCAGAAAGACAGGGGATGAAGCTTTCTTT
TRBD2	TRBV15	TRBJ2-1	once	CATSVLASSYNEQFF	TGTGCCACCAGCGTACTAGCGAGCTCCTACAATGAGCAGTTCTTC
NA	TRBV2	TRBJ2-1	once	CASSVLGGTGEQFF	TGTGCCAGCAGTGTACTAGGTGGGACTGGTGAGCAGTTCTTC
TRBD1	TRBV25-1	TRBJ1-2	NA	CASSQGANNYGYTF	TGTGCCAGCAGTCAGGGGGCGAATAACTATGGCTACACCTTC
NA	TRBV18	TRBJ1-1	once	CASDQGPGGNTEAFF	TGTGCCAGCGACCAAGGTCCGGGTGGGAACACTGAAGCTTTCTTT
NA	TRBV5-1	TRBJ2-3	NA	CASSFELITDTQYF	TGCGCCAGCAGCTTTGAGCTCATCACAGATACGCAGTATTTT
TRBD1	TRBV7-3	TRBJ2-1	NA	CASSTQTGGNEQFF	TGTGCCAGCAGCACCCAAACAGGGGGCAATGAGCAGTTCTTC
NA	TRBV30	TRBJ1-6	NA	CAWSQWGQTGSPLHF	TGTGCCTGGAGTCAGTGGGGGCAGACGGGTTCACCCCTCCACTTT
TRBD1	TRBV29-1	TRBJ1-2	NA	CSVEGPGQGYGYTF	TGCAGCGTTGAAGGGCCGGGACAGGGCTATGGCTACACCTTC
TRBD2	TRBV10-3	TRBJ2-7	NA	CAISEAGPRGEQYF	TGTGCCATCAGTGAAGCGGGGCCGAGGGGAGAGCAGTACTTC
NA	TRBV28	TRBJ1-4	NA	CASSFRPVGKLFF	TGTGCCAGCAGTTTTAGACCGGTCGGGAAACTGTTTTTT
TRBD1	TRBV19	TRBJ1-2	NA	CASSTQGLYGYTF	TGTGCCAGTAGTACACAGGGGCTCTATGGCTACACCTTC
TRBD1	TRBV28	TRBJ2-7	NA	CASSPGTGGEQYF	TGTGCCAGCAGCCCCGGGACAGGGGGAGAGCAGTACTTC